A selection of T cell receptor beta chains follows, all from one sample in a study of blood T cells in healthy people across ages. From the 5' RACE reads, TCRdb called clonotypes with MiXCR, one entry per CDR3 protein. The sample records 650,000 to 1,000,000 distinct CDR3 sequences, about 34% being singletons. Sequencing was performed on blood. These receptors came from a man aged 18 to 35 in good health. Each CDR3 is given with its conserved first and last residue. A D gene is named only where the DNA matches it firmly. The size entry is marked missing in some rows and otherwise reads once, few, many or a size class.

j_call: TRBJ2-1
v_call: TRBV28
d_call: TRBD2
clone_size: .
cdr3_nt: TGTGCCAGCTTCGGACTAGCGGGAGGGCCGCGGTACAATGAGCAGTTCTTC
cdr3_aa: CASFGLAGGPRYNEQFF

j_call: TRBJ1-2
v_call: TRBV12-3/TRBV12-4
d_call: .
clone_size: .
cdr3_nt: TGTGCCAGCAGCGGGTCACAGGGCTATGGCTACACCTTC
cdr3_aa: CASSGSQGYGYTF

j_call: TRBJ2-2
v_call: TRBV9
d_call: TRBD1
clone_size: .
cdr3_nt: TGTGCCAGCAGCGGCGGGACAGGGCCCCTGGAGCTGTTTTTT
cdr3_aa: CASSGGTGPLELFF

j_call: TRBJ1-4
v_call: TRBV25-1
d_call: .
clone_size: .
cdr3_nt: TGTGCCAGCAGCCCGTCGGAAGCCGCAACTAATGAAAAACTGTTTTTT
cdr3_aa: CASSPSEAATNEKLFF

j_call: TRBJ1-2
v_call: TRBV12-3/TRBV12-4
d_call: .
clone_size: .
cdr3_nt: TGTACCAACTCAGGGGCCTATGGCTACACCTTC
cdr3_aa: CTNSGAYGYTF

j_call: TRBJ2-3
v_call: TRBV7-9
d_call: TRBD2
clone_size: few
cdr3_nt: TGTGCCAGCAGCCAACTAACTAGCGGGGTTACAGATACGCAGTATTTT
cdr3_aa: CASSQLTSGVTDTQYF

j_call: TRBJ2-3
v_call: TRBV7-9
d_call: TRBD1
clone_size: many
cdr3_nt: TGTGCCAGCAGCCCCCGGGACAGGGCAGATACGCAGTATTTT
cdr3_aa: CASSPRDRADTQYF

j_call: TRBJ2-7
v_call: TRBV3-1
d_call: TRBD1
clone_size: .
cdr3_nt: TGTGCCAGCAGCCAGAGACAGGGGGCTTACGAGCAGTACTTC
cdr3_aa: CASSQRQGAYEQYF

j_call: TRBJ1-1
v_call: TRBV29-1
d_call: .
clone_size: few
cdr3_nt: TGCAGCGTTGATCGGGGGGCGAACACTGAAGCTTTCTTT
cdr3_aa: CSVDRGANTEAFF

j_call: TRBJ2-7
v_call: TRBV12-3/TRBV12-4
d_call: .
clone_size: many
cdr3_nt: TGTGCCAGCAGTTTAATCCAGGGGTACGAGCAGTACTTC
cdr3_aa: CASSLIQGYEQYF

j_call: TRBJ2-1
v_call: TRBV12-3/TRBV12-4
d_call: .
clone_size: few
cdr3_nt: TGTGCCAGCAGTTTCTCCGTTGATGGGCCCGGCAATGAGCAGTTCTTC
cdr3_aa: CASSFSVDGPGNEQFF

j_call: TRBJ2-5
v_call: TRBV4-2
d_call: .
clone_size: .
cdr3_nt: TGTGCCAGCAGCCAAGATTTGGTCAAAAATGAGCAGTACTTC
cdr3_aa: CASSQDLVKNEQYF

j_call: TRBJ1-2
v_call: TRBV12-3/TRBV12-4
d_call: TRBD1
clone_size: many
cdr3_nt: TGTGCCAGCAGCCGGGACAGGGTGGAGGTCGACTATGGCTACACCTTC
cdr3_aa: CASSRDRVEVDYGYTF

j_call: TRBJ2-3
v_call: TRBV27
d_call: .
clone_size: .
cdr3_nt: TGTGCCAGCAGTTCCCGAGGGACTCCAGGTACGCAGTATTTT
cdr3_aa: CASSSRGTPGTQYF

j_call: TRBJ2-7
v_call: TRBV6-2/TRBV6-3
d_call: .
clone_size: few
cdr3_nt: TGTGCCAGCAGTTACCAGGGGAGATCCCACGAGCAGTACTTC
cdr3_aa: CASSYQGRSHEQYF

j_call: TRBJ1-5
v_call: TRBV6-5
d_call: TRBD1
clone_size: many
cdr3_nt: TGTGCCAGCAGGGCGTTGGGACAGAAAAATGATCAGCCCCAGCATTTT
cdr3_aa: CASRALGQKNDQPQHF

j_call: TRBJ2-5
v_call: TRBV5-5
d_call: .
clone_size: .
cdr3_nt: TGTGCCAGCAGCTTTGGCTACGCGGGAGAGACCCAGTACTTC
cdr3_aa: CASSFGYAGETQYF

j_call: TRBJ2-2
v_call: TRBV29-1
d_call: .
clone_size: .
cdr3_nt: TGCAGCGTTGAGAGGGGGACCGGGGAGCTGTTTTTT
cdr3_aa: CSVERGTGELFF

j_call: TRBJ2-7
v_call: TRBV30
d_call: TRBD2
clone_size: .
cdr3_nt: TGTGCCTGGAGTGTGGGGCTAGCGGTGGACGAGCAGTACTTC
cdr3_aa: CAWSVGLAVDEQYF

j_call: TRBJ1-2
v_call: TRBV5-6
d_call: TRBD1
clone_size: .
cdr3_nt: TGTGCCAGCAGCCCCAGAGGGGGCAGGGGGTTCTATGGCTACACCTTC
cdr3_aa: CASSPRGGRGFYGYTF

j_call: TRBJ1-2
v_call: TRBV27
d_call: .
clone_size: many
cdr3_nt: TGTGCCAGCAGTTCCCATAACTATGGCTACACCTTC
cdr3_aa: CASSSHNYGYTF

j_call: TRBJ2-2
v_call: TRBV4-2
d_call: TRBD1
clone_size: .
cdr3_nt: TGTGCCAGCAGCCAATCGGGACAGGTGAACACCGGGGAGCTGTTTTTT
cdr3_aa: CASSQSGQVNTGELFF

j_call: TRBJ1-2
v_call: TRBV4-3
d_call: .
clone_size: .
cdr3_nt: TGCGCCAGCAGCCCGGATGGGCCAGCCTATGGCTACACCTTC
cdr3_aa: CASSPDGPAYGYTF

j_call: TRBJ1-2
v_call: TRBV5-6
d_call: .
clone_size: few
cdr3_nt: TGTGCCAGCAGCGGAGGTGACGGGGGAGTCTATGGCTACACCTTC
cdr3_aa: CASSGGDGGVYGYTF

j_call: TRBJ2-7
v_call: TRBV2
d_call: TRBD1
clone_size: .
cdr3_nt: TGTGCCAGCAGGAGACCTGAGGGACAGGGCCCTTACAATGAGCAGTACTTC
cdr3_aa: CASRRPEGQGPYNEQYF

j_call: TRBJ1-5
v_call: TRBV6-6
d_call: .
clone_size: few
cdr3_nt: TGTGCCAGCAGTCTCCCGGGACACTCAACGAGGAATCAGCCCCAGCATTTT
cdr3_aa: CASSLPGHSTRNQPQHF

j_call: TRBJ2-7
v_call: TRBV20-1
d_call: .
clone_size: once
cdr3_nt: TGCAGTGCTAAGGATTACAATGAGCAGTACTTC
cdr3_aa: CSAKDYNEQYF

j_call: TRBJ2-5
v_call: TRBV5-1
d_call: TRBD1
clone_size: few
cdr3_nt: TGCGCCAGCAGCTTAACCGGGACAGGGGTTGTCCAGTACTTC
cdr3_aa: CASSLTGTGVVQYF

j_call: TRBJ2-7
v_call: TRBV6-5
d_call: TRBD1
clone_size: many
cdr3_nt: TGTGCCAGCAGACCCCTTGGACAGGAGCCCTACGAGCAGTACTTC
cdr3_aa: CASRPLGQEPYEQYF

j_call: TRBJ2-3
v_call: TRBV25-1
d_call: .
clone_size: many
cdr3_nt: TGTGCCAGCAGAGGGCAGCGGGCCACAGATACACAGTATTTT
cdr3_aa: CASRGQRATDTQYF

j_call: TRBJ2-1
v_call: TRBV28
d_call: TRBD2
clone_size: .
cdr3_nt: TGTGCCAGCAGCCGAGGGTTGAGGGTTTCATTCAGCGGGGGGGCCTACAATGAGCAGTTCTTC
cdr3_aa: CASSRGLRVSFSGGAYNEQFF

j_call: TRBJ1-5
v_call: TRBV6-2/TRBV6-3
d_call: .
clone_size: few
cdr3_nt: TGTGCCAGCAGAGAACAGGGTATGGGCAATCAGCCCCAGCATTTT
cdr3_aa: CASREQGMGNQPQHF

j_call: TRBJ1-2
v_call: TRBV12-3/TRBV12-4
d_call: .
clone_size: few
cdr3_nt: TGTGCCAGCAGCCGGGCGAGGGACGGCTACACCTTC
cdr3_aa: CASSRARDGYTF

j_call: TRBJ2-1
v_call: TRBV5-1
d_call: TRBD1
clone_size: .
cdr3_nt: TGCGCCAGCAGCCGGCGACAGGGGTACAATGAGCAGTTCTTC
cdr3_aa: CASSRRQGYNEQFF

j_call: TRBJ2-5
v_call: TRBV9
d_call: .
clone_size: .
cdr3_nt: TGTGCCAGCAGCGTAGCTCCGCTGGTTATCAATGAGCAGTACTTC
cdr3_aa: CASSVAPLVINEQYF

j_call: TRBJ2-7
v_call: TRBV11-1
d_call: .
clone_size: many
cdr3_nt: TGTGCCAGCAGCTTGTCATCGCCGGGATCCTACGAGCAGTACTTC
cdr3_aa: CASSLSSPGSYEQYF

j_call: TRBJ2-1
v_call: TRBV4-3
d_call: .
clone_size: few
cdr3_nt: TGCGCCAGCAGCCAAGATGGCTACGGGGAAGCCTACAATGAGCAGTTCTTC
cdr3_aa: CASSQDGYGEAYNEQFF

j_call: TRBJ1-4
v_call: TRBV10-3
d_call: .
clone_size: .
cdr3_nt: TGTGCCATCAGAGACGACCTTCTGGCAACCCGTAATGAAAAACTGTTTTTT
cdr3_aa: CAIRDDLLATRNEKLFF

j_call: TRBJ2-7
v_call: TRBV18
d_call: TRBD1
clone_size: .
cdr3_nt: TGTGCCAGCTCACCGCTACCGGTGTTGAGGGACAGGGGGTTTTTTTACGAGCAGTACTTC
cdr3_aa: CASSPLPVLRDRGFFYEQYF

j_call: TRBJ1-1
v_call: TRBV29-1
d_call: .
clone_size: many
cdr3_nt: TGCAGCGCCGGGGGCGTGAACACTGAAGCTTTCTTT
cdr3_aa: CSAGGVNTEAFF

j_call: TRBJ1-2
v_call: TRBV6-1
d_call: TRBD1
clone_size: few
cdr3_nt: TGTGCCAGCAGTCGAGGGACAGGGGACTATCCTAACTATGGCTACACCTTC
cdr3_aa: CASSRGTGDYPNYGYTF

j_call: TRBJ1-2
v_call: TRBV6-1
d_call: TRBD1
clone_size: few
cdr3_nt: TGTGCCAGCAGCCCCAACTTGTCAGGGGGCATAATCTATGGCTACACCTTC
cdr3_aa: CASSPNLSGGIIYGYTF

j_call: TRBJ1-2
v_call: TRBV7-9
d_call: .
clone_size: .
cdr3_nt: TGTGCCAGCAGCTTAGAACTGGGTACCTATGGCTACACCTTC
cdr3_aa: CASSLELGTYGYTF

j_call: TRBJ1-1
v_call: TRBV7-2
d_call: TRBD1
clone_size: .
cdr3_nt: TGTGCCAGCAGCTTAGAGACAGGGAGGGACACTGAAGCTTTCTTT
cdr3_aa: CASSLETGRDTEAFF

j_call: TRBJ1-1
v_call: TRBV7-9
d_call: .
clone_size: .
cdr3_nt: TGTGCCAGCAGACCCGGGACCAACACTGAAGCTTTCTTT
cdr3_aa: CASRPGTNTEAFF

j_call: TRBJ2-4
v_call: TRBV10-3
d_call: .
clone_size: .
cdr3_nt: TGTGCCATCAGTGGGTCGTTTGGATCCGAGGAGCAGTACTTC
cdr3_aa: CAISGSFGSEEQYF

j_call: TRBJ2-5
v_call: TRBV27
d_call: TRBD1
clone_size: few
cdr3_nt: TGTGCCAGCAGTCCTCTCACCGGGACAGGTGCGGACCAAGAGACCCAGTACTTC
cdr3_aa: CASSPLTGTGADQETQYF

j_call: TRBJ1-5
v_call: TRBV6-2/TRBV6-3
d_call: TRBD1
clone_size: few
cdr3_nt: TGTGCCAGCAGTTACTCGCCCCAGGACAGGGGACCCGTAAGCAATCAGCCCCAGCATTTT
cdr3_aa: CASSYSPQDRGPVSNQPQHF

j_call: TRBJ2-6
v_call: TRBV4-3
d_call: .
clone_size: .
cdr3_nt: TGCGCCAGCAGCCAAGAGGAAAACTCTGGGGCCAACGTCCTGACTTTC
cdr3_aa: CASSQEENSGANVLTF

j_call: TRBJ2-7
v_call: TRBV3-1
d_call: .
clone_size: .
cdr3_nt: TGTGCCAGCAGCCAACGCAGAGAGCAGTACTTC
cdr3_aa: CASSQRREQYF

j_call: TRBJ2-7
v_call: TRBV13
d_call: .
clone_size: few
cdr3_nt: TGTGCCAGCAGCTTACTACGCAGGAGGATTTGGGGGCAGTACTTC
cdr3_aa: CASSLLRRRIWGQYF

j_call: TRBJ2-7
v_call: TRBV4-1
d_call: .
clone_size: many
cdr3_nt: TGCGCCAGCAGCCAAGATAGGGTGATCCACGAGCAGTACTTC
cdr3_aa: CASSQDRVIHEQYF

j_call: TRBJ2-7
v_call: TRBV6-6
d_call: .
clone_size: .
cdr3_nt: TGTGCCAGCAGTTCAGGGATTGAAGAGGACGAGCAGTACTTC
cdr3_aa: CASSSGIEEDEQYF

j_call: TRBJ2-7
v_call: TRBV12-3/TRBV12-4
d_call: .
clone_size: .
cdr3_nt: TGTGCCAGCAGTTCAATGGGGTCCTACGAGCAGTACTTC
cdr3_aa: CASSSMGSYEQYF

j_call: TRBJ2-3
v_call: TRBV6-2/TRBV6-3
d_call: TRBD2
clone_size: few
cdr3_nt: TGTGCCAGCAGTTACTCGAACCAGCGGGGGGCGACGGATACGCAGTATTTT
cdr3_aa: CASSYSNQRGATDTQYF

j_call: TRBJ2-1
v_call: TRBV12-3/TRBV12-4
d_call: .
clone_size: few
cdr3_nt: TGTGCCAGCACCCCCGGGACATATTACAATGAGCAGTTCTTC
cdr3_aa: CASTPGTYYNEQFF

j_call: TRBJ2-1
v_call: TRBV11-2
d_call: TRBD1
clone_size: few
cdr3_nt: TGTGCCAGCAGCTTAGGGGACAGGGGTTTGAGATCCTACAATGAGCAGTTCTTC
cdr3_aa: CASSLGDRGLRSYNEQFF